The clone carrying this T cell receptor (beta chain) was picked up a small number of times. For the second PCR, which ran for about 7 to 11 cycles, a sample-barcoded 5' primer and a J-beta primer mix were used. Per-sample output comprised a minimum of 3 million paired-end reads containing CDR3. Using its own MiXCR run on the 5' RACE reads, TCRdb lists one record per CDR3 protein. The data show around 790,000 distinct CDR3 sequences, with approximately 48% seen just once and roughly 19% held by the top ten. The entry originates in a study of blood T cells in healthy people across ages. From germline, CDR1 is MDHEN and CDR2 SYDVKM. The germline V and J ends were trimmed by 7 bases and 4 bases, with 13 bases remaining between them. The CDR3 sequence is 13 residues long. No fewer than 5.5 micrograms of total RNA were isolated from every sample.

The sequenced sample was blood. The clonotype originates from a man in his sixties in good health. The chain recombines TRBV28 with TRBJ2-5; TRBD1 is a possible D gene (6 bases). The CDR3 DNA follows: TGTGCCAGCACACGTATAGGGGGAGAGACCCAGTACTTC. Its protein product is CASTRIGGETQYF. The entire variable domain, with the rest obtained from reference TRBV28 and TRBJ2-5, is as follows: DVKVTQSSRYLVKRTGEKVFLECVQDMDHENMFWYRQDPGLGLRLIYFSYDVKMKEKGDIPEGYSVSREKKERFSLILESASTNQTSMYLCASTRIGGETQYFGPGTRLLVL.